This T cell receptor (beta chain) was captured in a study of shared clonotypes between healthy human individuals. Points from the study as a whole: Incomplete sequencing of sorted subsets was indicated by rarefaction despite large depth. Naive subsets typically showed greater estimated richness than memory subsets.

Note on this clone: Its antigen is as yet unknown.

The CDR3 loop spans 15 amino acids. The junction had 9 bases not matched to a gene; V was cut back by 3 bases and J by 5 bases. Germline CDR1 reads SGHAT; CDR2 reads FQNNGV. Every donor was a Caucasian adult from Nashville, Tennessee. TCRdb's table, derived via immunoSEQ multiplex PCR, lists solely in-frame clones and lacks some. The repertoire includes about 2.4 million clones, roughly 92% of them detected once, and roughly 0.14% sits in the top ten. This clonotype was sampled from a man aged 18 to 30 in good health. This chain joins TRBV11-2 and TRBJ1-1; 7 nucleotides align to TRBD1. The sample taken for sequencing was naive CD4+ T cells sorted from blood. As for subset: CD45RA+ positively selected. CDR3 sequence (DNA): TGTGCCAGCAGCTTCCCCTACAGGGGATTAACTGAAGCTTTCTTT. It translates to CASSFPYRGLTEAFF.